The TCR beta chain under discussion was sequenced for a study of cytomegalovirus exposure and HLA in healthy donors. Across the study: A previous analysis identified 117 million unique TCR beta sequences derived from roughly 180 million T cells.

The PCR made use of 60 Vbeta and 13 Jbeta primers. Sequencing used immunoSEQ multiplex PCR; TCRdb keeps in-frame clones, though not all of them. Altogether 80,000 to 95,000 clones are present, about 74% being singletons, with the ten largest covering about 16%. Germline V gene lookup returns CDR1 SGDLS and CDR2 YYNGEE. With 5 bases removed from V and 3 bases from J, the gap between germline ends came to 17 bases. The CDR3 contains 15 residues. This clonotype was sampled from a woman in her forties or fifties in good health and CMV-seropositive. The rearrangement links TRBV9 to TRBJ1-2; no clear D gene. The specimen sequenced was PBMCs. DNA of the CDR3: TGTGCCAGCAGTCTCCGACGGGCGGGCGACTATGGCTACACCTTC. Translating it yields CASSLRRAGDYGYTF.